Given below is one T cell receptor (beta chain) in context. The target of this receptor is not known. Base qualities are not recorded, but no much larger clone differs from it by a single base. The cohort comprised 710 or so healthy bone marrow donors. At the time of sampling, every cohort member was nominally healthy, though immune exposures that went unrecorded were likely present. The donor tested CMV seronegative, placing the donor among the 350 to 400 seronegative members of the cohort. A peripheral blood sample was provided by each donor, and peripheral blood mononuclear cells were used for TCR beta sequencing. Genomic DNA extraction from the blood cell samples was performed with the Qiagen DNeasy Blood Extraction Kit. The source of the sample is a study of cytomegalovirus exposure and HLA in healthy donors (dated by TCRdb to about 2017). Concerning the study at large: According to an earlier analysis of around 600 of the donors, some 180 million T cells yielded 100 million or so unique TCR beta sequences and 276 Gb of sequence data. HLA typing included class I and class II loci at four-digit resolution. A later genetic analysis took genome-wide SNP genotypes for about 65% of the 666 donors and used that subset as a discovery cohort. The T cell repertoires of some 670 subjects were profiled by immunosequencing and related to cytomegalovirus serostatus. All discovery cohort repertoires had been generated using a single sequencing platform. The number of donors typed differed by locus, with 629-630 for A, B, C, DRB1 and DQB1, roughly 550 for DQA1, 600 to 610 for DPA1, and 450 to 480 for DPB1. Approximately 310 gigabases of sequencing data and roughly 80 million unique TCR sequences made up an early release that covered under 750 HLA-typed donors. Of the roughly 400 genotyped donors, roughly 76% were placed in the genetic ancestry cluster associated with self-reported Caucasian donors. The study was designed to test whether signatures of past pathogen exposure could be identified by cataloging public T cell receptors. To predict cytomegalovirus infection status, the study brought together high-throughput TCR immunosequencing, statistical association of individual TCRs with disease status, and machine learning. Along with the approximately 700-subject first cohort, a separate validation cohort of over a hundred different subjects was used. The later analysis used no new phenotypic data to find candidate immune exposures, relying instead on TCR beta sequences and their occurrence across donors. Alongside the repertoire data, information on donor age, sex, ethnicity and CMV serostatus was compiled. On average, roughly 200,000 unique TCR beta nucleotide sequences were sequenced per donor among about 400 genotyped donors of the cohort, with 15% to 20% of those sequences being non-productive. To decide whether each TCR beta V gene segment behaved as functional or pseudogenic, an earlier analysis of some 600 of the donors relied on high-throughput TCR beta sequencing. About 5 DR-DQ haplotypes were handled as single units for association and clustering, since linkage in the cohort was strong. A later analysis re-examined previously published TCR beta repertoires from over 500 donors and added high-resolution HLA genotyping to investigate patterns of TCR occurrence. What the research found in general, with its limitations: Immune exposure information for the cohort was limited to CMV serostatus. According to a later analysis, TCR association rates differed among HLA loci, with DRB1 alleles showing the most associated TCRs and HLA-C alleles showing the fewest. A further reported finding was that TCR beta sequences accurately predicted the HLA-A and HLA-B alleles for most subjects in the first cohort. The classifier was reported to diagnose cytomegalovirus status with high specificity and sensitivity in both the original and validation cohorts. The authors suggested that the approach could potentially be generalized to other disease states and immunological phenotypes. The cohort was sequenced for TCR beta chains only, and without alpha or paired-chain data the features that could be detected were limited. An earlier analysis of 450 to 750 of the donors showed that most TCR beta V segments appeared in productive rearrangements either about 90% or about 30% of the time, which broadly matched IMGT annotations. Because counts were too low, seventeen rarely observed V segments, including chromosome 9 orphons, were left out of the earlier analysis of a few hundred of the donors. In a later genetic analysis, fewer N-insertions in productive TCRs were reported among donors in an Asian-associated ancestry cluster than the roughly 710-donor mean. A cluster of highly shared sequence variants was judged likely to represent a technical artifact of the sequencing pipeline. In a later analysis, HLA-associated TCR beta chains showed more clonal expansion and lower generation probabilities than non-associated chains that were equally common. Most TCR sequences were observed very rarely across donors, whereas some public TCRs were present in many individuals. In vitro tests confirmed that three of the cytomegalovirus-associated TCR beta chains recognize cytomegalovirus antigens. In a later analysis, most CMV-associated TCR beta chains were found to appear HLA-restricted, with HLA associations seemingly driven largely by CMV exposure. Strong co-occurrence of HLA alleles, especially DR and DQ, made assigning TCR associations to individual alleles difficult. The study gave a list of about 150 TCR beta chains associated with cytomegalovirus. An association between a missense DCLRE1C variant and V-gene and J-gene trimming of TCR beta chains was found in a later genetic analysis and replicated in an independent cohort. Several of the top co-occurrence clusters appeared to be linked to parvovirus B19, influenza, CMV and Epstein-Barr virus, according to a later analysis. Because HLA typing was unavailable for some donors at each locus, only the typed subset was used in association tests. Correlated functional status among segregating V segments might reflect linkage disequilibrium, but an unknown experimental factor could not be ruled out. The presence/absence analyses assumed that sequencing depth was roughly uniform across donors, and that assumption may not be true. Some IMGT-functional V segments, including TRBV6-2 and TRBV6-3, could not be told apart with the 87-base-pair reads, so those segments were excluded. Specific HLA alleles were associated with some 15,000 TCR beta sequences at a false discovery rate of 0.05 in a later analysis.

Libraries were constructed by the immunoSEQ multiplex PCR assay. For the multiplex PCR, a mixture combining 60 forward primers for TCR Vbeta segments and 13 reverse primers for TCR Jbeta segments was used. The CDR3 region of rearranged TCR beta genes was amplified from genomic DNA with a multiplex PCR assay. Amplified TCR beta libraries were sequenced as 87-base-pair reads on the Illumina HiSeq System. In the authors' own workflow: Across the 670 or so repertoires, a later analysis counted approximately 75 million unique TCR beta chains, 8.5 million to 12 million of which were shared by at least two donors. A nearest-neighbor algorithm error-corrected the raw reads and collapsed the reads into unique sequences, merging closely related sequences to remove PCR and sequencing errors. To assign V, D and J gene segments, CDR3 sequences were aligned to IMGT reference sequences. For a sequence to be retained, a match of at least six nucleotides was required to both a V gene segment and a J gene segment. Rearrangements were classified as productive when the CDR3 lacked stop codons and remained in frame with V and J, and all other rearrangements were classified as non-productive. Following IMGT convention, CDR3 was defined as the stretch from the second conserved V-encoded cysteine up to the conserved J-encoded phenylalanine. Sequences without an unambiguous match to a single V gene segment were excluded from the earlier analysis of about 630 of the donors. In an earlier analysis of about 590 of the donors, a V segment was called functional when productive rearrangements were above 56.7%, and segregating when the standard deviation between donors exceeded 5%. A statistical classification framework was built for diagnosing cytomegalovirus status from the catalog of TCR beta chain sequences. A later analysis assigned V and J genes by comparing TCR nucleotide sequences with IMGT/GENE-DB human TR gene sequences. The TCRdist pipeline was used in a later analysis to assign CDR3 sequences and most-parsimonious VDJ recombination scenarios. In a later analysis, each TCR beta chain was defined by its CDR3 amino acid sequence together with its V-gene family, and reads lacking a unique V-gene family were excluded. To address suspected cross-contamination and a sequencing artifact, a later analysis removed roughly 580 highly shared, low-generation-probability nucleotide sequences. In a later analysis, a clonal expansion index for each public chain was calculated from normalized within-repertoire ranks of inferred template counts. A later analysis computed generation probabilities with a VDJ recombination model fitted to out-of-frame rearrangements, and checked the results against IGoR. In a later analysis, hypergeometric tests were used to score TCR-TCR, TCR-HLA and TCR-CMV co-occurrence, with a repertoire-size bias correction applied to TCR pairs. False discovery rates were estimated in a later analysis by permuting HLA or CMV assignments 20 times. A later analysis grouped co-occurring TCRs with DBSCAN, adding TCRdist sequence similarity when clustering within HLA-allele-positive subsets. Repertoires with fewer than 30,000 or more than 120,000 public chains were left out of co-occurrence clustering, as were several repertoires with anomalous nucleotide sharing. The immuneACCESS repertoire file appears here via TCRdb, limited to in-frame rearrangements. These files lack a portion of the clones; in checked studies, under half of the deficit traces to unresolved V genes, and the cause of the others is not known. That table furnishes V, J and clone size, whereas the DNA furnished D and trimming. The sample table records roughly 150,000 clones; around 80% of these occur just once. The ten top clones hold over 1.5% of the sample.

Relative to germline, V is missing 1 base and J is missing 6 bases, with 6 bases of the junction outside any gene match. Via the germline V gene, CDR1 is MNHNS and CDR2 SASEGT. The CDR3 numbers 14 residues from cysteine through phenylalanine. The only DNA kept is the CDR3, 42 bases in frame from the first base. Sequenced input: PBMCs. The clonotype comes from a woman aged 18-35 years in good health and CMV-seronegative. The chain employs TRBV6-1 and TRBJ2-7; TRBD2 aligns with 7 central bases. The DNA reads TGTGCCAGCAGTGAAGTGGGCGGGGGTTTCGAGCAGTACTTC. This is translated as CASSEVGGGFEQYF.